Listed here are 9 T cell receptor beta chains from one sample, sequenced in a study of T cells in Graves' hyperthyroidism and ophthalmopathy. RNA transcripts gave rise to amplified TCR beta CDR3 regions. RT-PCR in the first round (using the HTBI primer set) targeted the TCR CDR3. One entry per CDR3 protein, called by TCRdb with MiXCR from the multiplex PCR reads. The sample has around 660,000 distinct CDR3 sequences, about 45% seen once. The sample taken for sequencing was peripheral blood or thyroid tissue (not recorded which). The receptor set was obtained from an adult man with Graves' disease, either hyperthyroidism or ophthalmopathy (not recorded which).

The V call is TRBV7-9, the J call TRBJ1-4; 10 bases line up with TRBD1. Germline trimming cut 5 bases from V and 6 bases from J; bases unmatched to any gene: 9. Germline CDR1 and CDR2: SEHNR and FQNEAQ (reference sequence). The CDR3 extends over 16 amino acids. CDR3 region: CASSVIPGQGYEKLFF. In DNA, the CDR3 is TGTGCCAGCAGCGTCATCCCGGGACAGGGGTATGAAAAACTGTTTTTT.

The chain joins TRBV6-1 to TRBJ1-1; D might be TRBD1 (5 bases). The germline V and J ends were trimmed by 7 bases and 7 bases, with 16 bases remaining between them. This CDR3 contains 13 residues. The germline V gene encodes CDR1 MNHNS and CDR2 SASEGT. CDR3: CASKGNPGDEAFF. CDR3 in DNA: TGTGCCAGCAAAGGTAATCCGGGGGATGAAGCTTTCTTT.

The V gene is TRBV5-1, the J gene TRBJ1-1, with D possibly being TRBD1 (5 bases). Germline V gene lookup returns CDR1 SGHRS and CDR2 YFSETQ. This CDR3 is 13 amino acids long. V was pared by 0 bases and J by 6 bases, with 9 bases between. CDR3 sequence reads: CASSLAGKAEAFF. The DNA of the CDR3 is TGCGCCAGCAGCTTGGCAGGGAAGGCTGAAGCTTTCTTT. The variable domain in full, with the rest retrieved from reference TRBV5-1 and TRBJ1-1, is KAGVTQTPRYLIKTRGQQVTLSCSPISGHRSVSWYQQTPGQGLQFLFEYFSETQRNKGNFPGRFSGRQFSNSRSEMNVSTLELGDSALYLCASSLAGKAEAFFGQGTRLTVV.

This clonotype occurred many times. The chain carries TRBV7-6 and TRBJ2-7; D is perhaps TRBD1 (6 bases). V dropped 5 bases and J dropped 1 base, with 12 bases sitting between them. The CDR3 consists of 14 residues. Germline V gene lookup returns CDR1 SGHVS and CDR2 FNYEAQ. The CDR3 nucleotides are TGTGCCAGCAGCACACCGGGACAATCCTACGAGCAGTACTTC. Its protein product is CASSTPGQSYEQYF.

The V call is TRBV25-1, the J call TRBJ1-3, with TRBD1 matching over 10 bases. This CDR3 has 15 amino acids. Trimming took 4 bases from V and 3 from J; bases not matched to a gene: 3. Germline V lookup: CDR1 MGHDK, CDR2 SYGVNS. In DNA form, the CDR3 reads TGTGCCAGCAGTGGACAGGGGGCGCTTGGAAACACCATATATTTT. Translating gives CASSGQGALGNTIYF. The whole variable domain, remainder taken from reference TRBV25-1 and TRBJ1-3, is EADIYQTPRYLVIGTGKKITLECSQTMGHDKMYWYQQDPGMELHLIHYSYGVNSTEKGDLSSESTVSRIRTEHFPLTLESARPSHTSQYLCASSGQGALGNTIYFGEGSWLTVV.

The chain uses TRBV5-4 and TRBJ2-2; D gene unclear. Germline CDR1 reads SGHNT; CDR2 reads YYREEE (reference sequence). Trimming pared 2 bases from V and 3 bases from J, leaving 8 bases between. This CDR3 spans 14 amino acids. The chain's CDR3 is CASSFSTHTGELFF. CDR3 in DNA: TGTGCCAGCAGCTTTAGCACTCACACCGGGGAGCTGTTTTTT. The full variable domain, completed using reference TRBV5-4 and TRBJ2-2, is ETGVTQSPTHLIKTRGQQVTLRCSSQSGHNTVSWYQQALGQGPQFIFQYYREEENGRGNFPPRFSGLQFPNYSSELNVNALELDDSALYLCASSFSTHTGELFFGEGSRLTVL.

The J gene is TRBJ1-2, the V gene TRBV10-3; 7 nucleotides align to TRBD1. The CDR3 extends over 16 amino acids. Germline CDR1 is ENHRY and CDR2 is SYGVKD. The ends lost 7 bases at V and 0 bases at J; junction bases unmatched: 11. DNA of the CDR3: TGTGCCATCAACTCCGCCGGGACAGAGCCTAACTATGGCTACACCTTC. Protein product: CAINSAGTEPNYGYTF.

The chain recombines TRBV29-1 with TRBJ1-2; D might be TRBD1 (5 bases). The ends were cut back, 8 bases at V and 0 bases at J, with 22 bases in the middle. CDR1 and CDR2 (germline): SQVTM, ANQGSEA. This CDR3 is built from 16 residues. For the CDR3, the DNA is TGCAGCTTGGGAGTCGGGACGGGAAAAGCTAACTATGGCTACACCTTC. Translating gives CSLGVGTGKANYGYTF.

As regards this clonotype: The junction and the germline gene differ at one end; a read error may be behind it. The rearrangement uses TRBV4-1 and TRBJ2-2, with D possibly TRBD2 on 5 matching bases. CDR1 and CDR2 from the germline V gene are MGHRA and YSYEKL. The CDR3 loop spans 16 amino acids. The CDR3 region has the DNA TGTGCCAGCAGCCACCCCGGGAAGGGGAACACCGGGGAGCTGTTTTTT. Amino acids: CASSHPGKGNTGELFF.